This is a list of T cell receptor beta chains from one sample in a study of sequential checkpoint blockade in melanoma. Generated by immunoSEQ multiplex PCR, the TCRdb table keeps only in-frame clones and is missing some. Of about 3,600 clones listed, 34% are singletons. The material sequenced was tumor tissue (inferred from file names), taken from a patient given nivolumab and ipilimumab in sequence. These receptors were collected from a human donor with melanoma. The CDR3 runs from the conserved cysteine through the conserved F or W. D genes are given only for firm matches. Only part of the rows carry a size: once, few, many, or a class if the clone is expanded.

abundance,j_gene,d_gene,v_gene,len,CDR3aa,CDR3nt
.,TRBJ1-1,.,TRBV29-1,12,CSVQAGDREAFF,TGCAGCGTTCAAGCGGGCGATCGTGAAGCTTTCTTT
few,TRBJ1-2,TRBD1,TRBV6-8,14,CASSPWNRGGGYTF,TGTGCCAGCAGTCCATGGAACAGGGGGGGAGGCTACACCTTC
.,TRBJ2-3,.,TRBV19,15,CASSTEGYSGDTQYF,TGTGCCAGTAGCACGGAAGGGTATTCGGGAGATACGCAGTATTTT
.,TRBJ1-2,TRBD1,TRBV5-1,15,CASSSRQGTDYGYTF,TGCGCCAGCAGCTCTCGACAGGGAACGGACTATGGCTACACCTTC
medium-sized,TRBJ2-1,.,TRBV4-1,18,CASSQVGLQGGYYNEQFF,TGCGCCAGCAGCCAAGTGGGCCTACAGGGAGGCTACTACAATGAGCAGTTCTTC
.,TRBJ2-7,.,TRBV1,17,CASTPRLSSAGTYEQYF,TGCGCCAGCACCCCAAGACTATCTAGCGCGGGTACCTACGAGCAGTACTTC
.,TRBJ2-3,.,TRBV28,14,CASSSRVAGLTQYF,TGTGCCAGCAGCTCCCGAGTGGCCGGGCTTACGCAGTATTTT
.,TRBJ2-3,.,TRBV7-5,15,CASSLGPDVTDTQYF,TGTGCCAGCAGCTTAGGGCCAGATGTCACAGATACGCAGTATTTT
few,TRBJ2-3,.,TRBV14,17,CASSQDPGLSSTDTQYF,TGTGCCAGCAGCCAAGATCCAGGGCTATCTAGCACAGATACGCAGTATTTT
.,TRBJ2-5,.,TRBV18,13,CASSTGIQETQYF,TGTGCCAGCTCAACCGGGATACAAGAGACCCAGTACTTC
few,TRBJ1-1,.,TRBV9,15,CASSSGAYENTEAFF,TGTGCCAGCAGCTCCGGGGCATATGAGAACACTGAAGCTTTCTTT
.,TRBJ2-5,.,TRBV11-1,16,CASSLALDRVGATQYF,TGTGCCAGCAGCTTAGCCCTAGACCGGGTAGGGGCGACCCAGTACTTC
.,TRBJ1-3,TRBD1,TRBV28,14,CASSRQGAGNTIYF,TGTGCCAGCAGCAGACAGGGGGCTGGAAACACCATATATTTT
.,TRBJ2-5,.,TRBV6-8,14,CASSYSRGFATQYF,TGTGCCAGCAGTTACTCGAGAGGGTTTGCGACCCAGTACTTC
.,TRBJ1-4,TRBD1,TRBV5-1,16,CASSIYPGQGDEKLFF,TGCGCCAGCAGCATTTATCCGGGACAGGGCGATGAAAAACTGTTTTTT
medium-sized,TRBJ2-5,TRBD2,TRBV6-8,14,CASSRAGLGETQYF,TGTGCCAGCAGCAGGGCGGGACTAGGGGAGACCCAGTACTTC
medium-sized,TRBJ2-2,TRBD1,TRBV11-3,14,CASSLRDSTGELFF,TGTGCCAGCAGCTTAAGGGACAGCACCGGGGAGCTGTTTTTT
.,TRBJ2-1,TRBD2,TRBV19,17,CASSTFRRGETYNEQFF,TGTGCCAGTAGTACTTTCAGGCGGGGGGAGACTTACAATGAGCAGTTCTTC
few,TRBJ2-1,TRBD2,TRBV11-3,14,CASSFTSGLNEQFF,TGTGCCAGCAGCTTCACTAGCGGGTTGAATGAGCAGTTCTTC
few,TRBJ2-5,TRBD2,TRBV18,16,CASSPEITSGGETQYF,TGTGCCAGCTCACCAGAGATCACTAGCGGGGGAGAGACCCAGTACTTC
.,TRBJ2-1,TRBD2,TRBV19,16,CASRRLAGGPEHEQFF,TGTGCCAGTAGGCGACTAGCGGGAGGGCCGGAGCATGAGCAGTTCTTC
few,TRBJ1-1,TRBD1,TRBV30,16,CAWSADTTGRNTEAFF,TGTGCCTGGAGTGCCGACACGACAGGGAGAAACACTGAAGCTTTCTTT
few,TRBJ1-1,.,TRBV9,12,CASSVVDTEAFF,TGTGCCAGCAGCGTAGTAGACACTGAAGCTTTCTTT
.,TRBJ2-1,.,TRBV12-5,14,CASGQGGAVNEQFF,TGTGCCTCTGGCCAAGGGGGGGCCGTTAATGAGCAGTTCTTC
few,TRBJ2-7,TRBD1,TRBV15,14,CATSRDREAYEQYF,TGTGCCACCAGCAGGGACAGGGAAGCCTACGAGCAGTACTTC
few,TRBJ1-1,.,TRBV11-3,15,CASSSRRTGNTEAFF,TGTGCCAGCAGCTCCCGTCGAACAGGGAACACTGAAGCTTTCTTT
many,TRBJ1-5,.,TRBV7-6,16,CASSPGLASGNQPQHF,TGTGCCAGCAGCCCCGGGTTGGCATCGGGCAATCAGCCCCAGCATTTT
medium-sized,TRBJ1-2,.,TRBV9,12,CASSNSNYGYTF,TGTGCCAGCAGCAACAGTAACTATGGCTACACCTTC
.,TRBJ1-1,.,TRBV28,13,CASSEQGNTEAFF,TGTGCCAGCAGCGAACAGGGCAACACTGAAGCTTTCTTT
.,TRBJ2-2,.,TRBV28,15,CASSFRLEGTGELFF,TGTGCCAGCAGTTTTAGGCTGGAAGGCACCGGGGAGCTGTTTTTT
few,TRBJ2-7,.,TRBV6-4,13,CASSYSAPYEQYF,TGTGCCAGCAGTTACTCGGCCCCCTACGAGCAGTACTTC
.,TRBJ2-2,TRBD1,TRBV2,16,CASNTGAYANTGELFF,TGTGCCAGCAACACAGGGGCCTACGCGAACACCGGGGAGCTGTTTTTT
.,TRBJ2-1,TRBD1,TRBV19,14,CASSIQGGHNEQFF,TGTGCCAGTAGTATCCAAGGGGGCCACAATGAGCAGTTCTTC